Listed below are T cell receptor beta chains from one sample, sequenced in a study of cytomegalovirus exposure and HLA in healthy donors. Sequencing was performed with immunoSEQ multiplex PCR; in TCRdb, only in-frame clones are kept and a portion is missing. This listing includes 150,000 to 200,000 clones. Input material: PBMCs. These receptors all come from a man between 25 and 39 years old in good health and CMV-seronegative. The CDR3 runs from the conserved cysteine through the conserved F or W. The order of the fields is D gene, J gene, V gene, CDR3 protein, CDR3 DNA. D genes are given only for firm matches.

d_call: TRBD1; j_call: TRBJ1-1; v_call: TRBV18; cdr3_aa: CASSPWDREVGAFF; cdr3_nt: TGTGCCAGCTCACCATGGGACAGGGAGGTCGGAGCTTTCTTT
d_call: TRBD2; j_call: TRBJ2-5; v_call: TRBV18; cdr3_aa: CASAYGGGETQYF; cdr3_nt: TGTGCCAGCGCATACGGGGGGGGAGAGACCCAGTACTTC
d_call: TRBD2; j_call: TRBJ2-5; v_call: TRBV9; cdr3_aa: CASSGGGSETQYF; cdr3_nt: TGTGCCAGCAGCGGCGGGGGTTCGGAGACCCAGTACTTC
d_call: NA; j_call: TRBJ2-1; v_call: TRBV11-3; cdr3_aa: CASRLRSSYNEQFF; cdr3_nt: TGTGCCAGCAGGCTGAGGAGCTCCTACAATGAGCAGTTCTTC
d_call: NA; j_call: TRBJ1-1; v_call: TRBV7-2; cdr3_aa: CASSRDTGYTEAFF; cdr3_nt: TGTGCCAGCAGCCGGGACACGGGGTACACTGAAGCTTTCTTT
d_call: NA; j_call: TRBJ2-7; v_call: TRBV4-1; cdr3_aa: CASSPVEVPDEQYF; cdr3_nt: TGCGCCAGCAGCCCAGTGGAGGTCCCCGACGAGCAGTACTTC
d_call: NA; j_call: TRBJ1-1; v_call: TRBV6-5; cdr3_aa: CASSYSRDGTEAFF; cdr3_nt: TGTGCCAGCAGTTACTCGAGGGATGGCACTGAAGCTTTCTTT
d_call: NA; j_call: TRBJ1-4; v_call: TRBV11-3; cdr3_aa: CASSLDREGELFF; cdr3_nt: TGTGCCAGCAGCTTAGATCGGGAAGGAGAACTGTTTTTT
d_call: TRBD1; j_call: TRBJ1-5; v_call: TRBV7-9; cdr3_aa: CASSLGGQGHQPQHF; cdr3_nt: TGTGCCAGCAGCTTGGGAGGACAGGGTCATCAGCCCCAGCATTTT
d_call: NA; j_call: TRBJ2-1; v_call: TRBV7-7; cdr3_aa: CASSPGNDNEQFF; cdr3_nt: TGTGCCAGCAGCCCAGGGAATGACAATGAGCAGTTCTTC
d_call: TRBD1; j_call: TRBJ2-7; v_call: TRBV5-1; cdr3_aa: CASSLENRGKATLDEQYF; cdr3_nt: TGCGCCAGCAGCTTGGAAAACAGGGGGAAGGCAACTCTGGACGAGCAGTACTTC
d_call: NA; j_call: TRBJ1-1; v_call: TRBV30; cdr3_aa: CAWSPDSSNEAFF; cdr3_nt: TGTGCCTGGAGCCCTGACAGCTCGAATGAAGCTTTCTTT
d_call: NA; j_call: TRBJ2-6; v_call: TRBV7-6; cdr3_aa: CASSSSQATGANVLTF; cdr3_nt: TGTGCCAGCAGCTCCTCCCAAGCGACCGGGGCCAACGTCCTGACTTTC
d_call: TRBD1; j_call: TRBJ2-1; v_call: TRBV27; cdr3_aa: CASSSAWTGRQSSYNEQFF; cdr3_nt: TGTGCCAGCAGTTCAGCGTGGACAGGTCGCCAGAGCTCCTACAATGAGCAGTTCTTC
d_call: TRBD1; j_call: TRBJ2-7; v_call: TRBV28; cdr3_aa: CASSFLTGTGPTYEQYF; cdr3_nt: TGTGCCAGCAGTTTTCTGACCGGGACAGGGCCTACGTACGAGCAGTACTTC
d_call: NA; j_call: TRBJ2-7; v_call: TRBV7-2; cdr3_aa: CASSLGESAYEQYF; cdr3_nt: TGTGCCAGCAGCTTAGGGGAGTCTGCCTACGAGCAGTACTTC
d_call: NA; j_call: TRBJ2-2; v_call: TRBV5-1; cdr3_aa: CASSLGGPGGELFF; cdr3_nt: TGCGCCAGCAGCCTGGGGGGGCCCGGCGGGGAGCTGTTTTTT
d_call: NA; j_call: TRBJ1-4; v_call: TRBV2; cdr3_aa: CASNERANEKLFF; cdr3_nt: TGTGCCAGCAATGAACGGGCTAATGAAAAACTGTTTTTT
d_call: NA; j_call: TRBJ1-2; v_call: TRBV6-5; cdr3_aa: CASTDSSNYGYTF; cdr3_nt: TGTGCCAGCACCGACAGTTCGAACTATGGCTACACCTTC
d_call: TRBD1; j_call: TRBJ1-5; v_call: TRBV27; cdr3_aa: CASSTTRQGWNQPQHF; cdr3_nt: TGTGCCAGCAGTACGACTAGACAGGGGTGGAATCAGCCCCAGCATTTT
d_call: TRBD2; j_call: TRBJ2-1; v_call: TRBV7-2; cdr3_aa: CASSLAGLDNEQFF; cdr3_nt: TGTGCCAGCAGCCTAGCGGGACTAGACAATGAGCAGTTCTTC
d_call: TRBD2; j_call: TRBJ2-2; v_call: TRBV5-1; cdr3_aa: CASSLVASGRGNAGELFF; cdr3_nt: TGCGCCAGCAGCTTGGTCGCTAGCGGGAGGGGGAACGCCGGGGAGCTGTTTTTT
d_call: NA; j_call: TRBJ1-1; v_call: TRBV10-3; cdr3_aa: CAITLDGNTEAFF; cdr3_nt: TGTGCCATCACCCTAGACGGGAACACTGAAGCTTTCTTT
d_call: NA; j_call: TRBJ1-2; v_call: TRBV10-3; cdr3_aa: CAISRDLYGYTF; cdr3_nt: TGTGCCATCAGCCGGGATCTTTATGGCTACACCTTC
d_call: NA; j_call: TRBJ2-3; v_call: TRBV5-1; cdr3_aa: CASSLRQGTDTQYF; cdr3_nt: TGCGCCAGCAGCTTGAGACAGGGCACAGATACGCAGTATTTT
d_call: NA; j_call: TRBJ2-7; v_call: TRBV5-1; cdr3_aa: CASSLGSRGGLDEQYF; cdr3_nt: TGCGCCAGCAGCTTGGGATCAAGGGGGGGTCTCGACGAGCAGTACTTC
d_call: TRBD1; j_call: TRBJ2-7; v_call: TRBV29-1; cdr3_aa: CSARNRDRFGEQYF; cdr3_nt: TGCAGCGCACGAAACCGGGACAGGTTCGGCGAGCAGTACTTC
d_call: NA; j_call: TRBJ1-2; v_call: TRBV15; cdr3_aa: CATSRDLGGDGYTF; cdr3_nt: TGTGCCACCAGCAGAGATCTGGGGGGGGATGGCTACACCTTC
d_call: TRBD1; j_call: TRBJ2-1; v_call: TRBV29-1; cdr3_aa: CSTLTGGPYNEQFF; cdr3_nt: TGCAGCACCCTAACAGGGGGGCCCTACAATGAGCAGTTCTTC
d_call: TRBD1; j_call: TRBJ1-1; v_call: TRBV5-6; cdr3_aa: CASSFGQGTEAFF; cdr3_nt: TGTGCCAGCAGCTTCGGACAGGGGACTGAAGCTTTCTTT
d_call: NA; j_call: TRBJ1-3; v_call: TRBV5-1; cdr3_aa: CASSLGDIGNTIYF; cdr3_nt: TGCGCCAGCAGCTTGGGGGACATTGGAAACACCATATATTTT
d_call: NA; j_call: TRBJ2-7; v_call: TRBV27; cdr3_aa: CASSLSGHHYEQYF; cdr3_nt: TGTGCCAGCAGTTTAAGTGGACACCACTACGAGCAGTACTTC
d_call: NA; j_call: TRBJ2-1; v_call: TRBV30; cdr3_aa: CAWTLGSNEQFF; cdr3_nt: TGTGCCTGGACCCTGGGGAGTAATGAGCAGTTCTTC
d_call: TRBD2; j_call: TRBJ2-2; v_call: TRBV7-7; cdr3_aa: CASSPSAGVNTGELFF; cdr3_nt: TGTGCCAGCAGCCCTAGTGCGGGGGTTAACACCGGGGAGCTGTTTTTT
d_call: NA; j_call: TRBJ2-5; v_call: TRBV19; cdr3_aa: CASSPQAAQETQYF; cdr3_nt: TGTGCCAGTAGCCCTCAAGCGGCTCAAGAGACCCAGTACTTC
d_call: NA; j_call: TRBJ2-6; v_call: TRBV5-1; cdr3_aa: CASRPGQYRSGANVLTF; cdr3_nt: TGCGCCAGCAGACCCGGACAGTACCGCTCTGGGGCCAACGTCCTGACTTTC
d_call: NA; j_call: TRBJ1-1; v_call: TRBV9; cdr3_aa: CASSVGGGQTTEAFF; cdr3_nt: TGTGCCAGCAGCGTAGGCGGAGGGCAGACCACTGAAGCTTTCTTT
d_call: TRBD1; j_call: TRBJ1-3; v_call: TRBV27; cdr3_aa: CASSPVTGGNTIYF; cdr3_nt: TGTGCCAGCAGTCCAGTGACAGGGGGAAACACCATATATTTT
d_call: NA; j_call: TRBJ2-2; v_call: TRBV28; cdr3_aa: CASSSPAGELFF; cdr3_nt: TGTGCCAGCAGTTCGCCGGCCGGGGAGCTGTTTTTT
d_call: TRBD2; j_call: TRBJ2-5; v_call: TRBV5-1; cdr3_aa: CASSLGLAGNGGETQYF; cdr3_nt: TGCGCCAGCAGCTTGGGACTAGCGGGGAACGGCGGGGAGACCCAGTACTTC
d_call: TRBD2; j_call: TRBJ2-3; v_call: TRBV4-2; cdr3_aa: CASSHRTSGSEGTDTQYF; cdr3_nt: TGTGCCAGCAGCCATCGGACTAGCGGGAGTGAAGGGACAGATACGCAGTATTTT
d_call: TRBD1; j_call: TRBJ1-1; v_call: TRBV30; cdr3_aa: CACTGGTEAFF; cdr3_nt: TGTGCCTGTACAGGGGGCACTGAAGCTTTCTTT
d_call: NA; j_call: TRBJ1-3; v_call: TRBV4-1; cdr3_aa: CASSQEKVGAGNTIYF; cdr3_nt: TGCGCCAGCAGCCAAGAAAAAGTAGGGGCTGGAAACACCATATATTTT
d_call: NA; j_call: TRBJ1-2; v_call: TRBV27; cdr3_aa: CASTPGGISHGYTF; cdr3_nt: TGTGCCAGCACCCCGGGGGGGATAAGTCATGGCTACACCTTC
d_call: NA; j_call: TRBJ2-7; v_call: TRBV7-5; cdr3_aa: CVRSPNSGGYEQYF; cdr3_nt: TGTGTCAGAAGTCCAAACAGCGGGGGCTACGAGCAGTACTTC
d_call: NA; j_call: TRBJ2-7; v_call: TRBV19; cdr3_aa: CASSAGPRSSYEQYF; cdr3_nt: TGTGCCAGTAGTGCCGGCCCCCGGAGCTCCTACGAGCAGTACTTC
d_call: TRBD1; j_call: TRBJ2-5; v_call: TRBV11-2; cdr3_aa: CASSETGGMETQYF; cdr3_nt: TGTGCCAGCAGCGAAACAGGGGGAATGGAGACCCAGTACTTC
d_call: TRBD1; j_call: TRBJ2-3; v_call: TRBV7-2; cdr3_aa: CASSSGQGTDTQYF; cdr3_nt: TGTGCCAGCAGCTCCGGACAGGGCACAGATACGCAGTATTTT
d_call: TRBD2; j_call: TRBJ2-5; v_call: TRBV28; cdr3_aa: CASSFTTERGTQYF; cdr3_nt: TGTGCCAGCAGTTTCACAACAGAGCGGGGGACCCAGTACTTC
d_call: NA; j_call: TRBJ1-1; v_call: TRBV18; cdr3_aa: CASSNRDTWNTEAFF; cdr3_nt: TGTGCCAGCTCAAATCGGGACACTTGGAACACTGAAGCTTTCTTT
d_call: NA; j_call: TRBJ2-5; v_call: TRBV9; cdr3_aa: CASSVLLGDQETQYF; cdr3_nt: TGTGCCAGCAGCGTCCTCCTAGGGGACCAAGAGACCCAGTACTTC
d_call: TRBD2; j_call: TRBJ2-1; v_call: TRBV25-1; cdr3_aa: CASRGGFRNEQFF; cdr3_nt: TGTGCCAGCAGGGGGGGGTTTAGGAATGAGCAGTTCTTC
d_call: NA; j_call: TRBJ2-2; v_call: TRBV7-6; cdr3_aa: CASSPQNRGRTGELFF; cdr3_nt: TGTGCCAGCAGCCCCCAAAACCGGGGGAGGACCGGGGAGCTGTTTTTT
d_call: NA; j_call: TRBJ2-1; v_call: TRBV5-1; cdr3_aa: CASSLAIANEQFF; cdr3_nt: TGCGCCAGCAGCTTGGCAATAGCGAATGAGCAGTTCTTC
d_call: TRBD2; j_call: TRBJ2-1; v_call: TRBV5-6; cdr3_aa: CASSFIGGGPQNEQFF; cdr3_nt: TGTGCCAGCAGCTTCATCGGGGGAGGGCCGCAAAATGAGCAGTTCTTC
d_call: TRBD1; j_call: TRBJ1-2; v_call: TRBV6-1; cdr3_aa: CASSEGQGYGYTF; cdr3_nt: TGTGCCAGCAGTGAGGGACAGGGCTATGGCTACACCTTC
d_call: TRBD2; j_call: TRBJ2-1; v_call: TRBV6-5; cdr3_aa: CASSIQRERNEQFF; cdr3_nt: TGTGCCAGCAGTATACAGCGGGAGAGGAATGAGCAGTTCTTC
d_call: TRBD1; j_call: TRBJ2-5; v_call: TRBV18; cdr3_aa: CASSPDRGLGKETQYF; cdr3_nt: TGTGCCAGCTCCCCCGACAGGGGGTTAGGAAAAGAGACCCAGTACTTC